Following are 22 T cell receptor beta chains from one sample sequenced in a study of OX40 agonist ivuxolimab in advanced cancers. Sequencing used immunoSEQ multiplex PCR; TCRdb keeps in-frame clones, though not all of them. The repertoire holds about 83,000 clones, about 85% seen once, with 0.5% to 0.85% in the top ten. Sequences were derived from CD4+ or CD8+ T cells sorted from blood, sampled in a trial of the OX40 agonist ivuxolimab. These receptors were obtained from an adult with an advanced solid tumor such as melanoma, head and neck, liver or kidney cancer.

The CDR3 region is CASSLTHSQETQYF. In DNA form, the CDR3 reads TGTGCCAGCAGCTTAACTCACAGTCAAGAGACCCAGTACTTC. The rearrangement joins TRBV7-3 to TRBJ2-5; D is undetermined. Trimming left V 0 bases short and J 2 bases short, with 7 bases between. Looked up from germline, CDR1 is SGHTA and CDR2 is FQGTGA. CDR3 length equals 14 residues. Together with reference TRBV7-3 and TRBJ2-5, the CDR3 gives the full variable domain: GAGVSQTPSNKVTEKGKYVELRCDPISGHTALYWYRQSLGQGPEFLIYFQGTGAADDSGLPNDRFFAVRPEGSVSTLKIQRTERGDSAVYLCASSLTHSQETQYFGPGTRLLVL.

The CDR3 loop reads CASSLGQREETQYF. DNA of the CDR3: TGTGCCAGCAGCTTGGGACAGCGGGAAGAGACCCAGTACTTC. The genes are TRBV5-6 and TRBJ2-5, with a weak D call TRBD2 (6 bases). Trimming pared 0 bases from V and 3 bases from J, leaving 9 bases between. This CDR3 is built from 14 residues. CDR1 is SGHDT, CDR2 YYEEEE, per germline.

The rearrangement joins TRBV7-3 to TRBJ2-6, with a possible D match to TRBD1 (6 bases). The V gene lost 5 bases and the J gene lost 2 bases, with 13 bases spanning the gap. CDR3 length: 16 amino acids. In germline, CDR1 is SGHTA, CDR2 FQGTGA. CDR3 nucleotides: TGTGCCAGCAGCCTACAGGGAAGGGCTGGGGCCAACGTCCTGACTTTC. Translation: CASSLQGRAGANVLTF. The complete variable domain, with remaining parts taken from reference TRBV7-3 and TRBJ2-6, reads GAGVSQTPSNKVTEKGKYVELRCDPISGHTALYWYRQSLGQGPEFLIYFQGTGAADDSGLPNDRFFAVRPEGSVSTLKIQRTERGDSAVYLCASSLQGRAGANVLTFGAGSRLTVL.

The chain combines TRBV27 with TRBJ2-6; D remains ambiguous. The CDR3 spans 18 residues. Trimming cost V 2 bases and J 0 bases, with 14 bases left between them. Germline assignment: CDR1 MNHEY and CDR2 SMNVEV (reference sequence). CDR3 coding DNA: TGTGCCAGCAGTTTAGTTGGCCAGGTTCGCTCTGGGGCCAACGTCCTGACTTTC. Translation: CASSLVGQVRSGANVLTF.

V gene TRBV5-4 combines with J gene TRBJ2-3, with TRBD2 matching 7 bases. After removal of 4 bases from V and 5 bases from J, the junction contained 13 bases not matched to a gene. Germline V gene lookup returns CDR1 SGHNT and CDR2 YYREEE (reference sequence). The CDR3 is 16 residues long. CDR3 sequence (DNA): TGTGCCAGCAGCCCTCAAAGGCGGGGGTCGGGAGATACGCAGTATTTT. It specifies CASSPQRRGSGDTQYF.

The chain recombines TRBV7-3 with TRBJ2-1; a possible D gene is TRBD1 (6 bases). The V end was cut by 5 bases, the J end by 4 bases, with 15 bases between. Germline CDR1 reads SGHTA; CDR2 reads FQGTGA. The CDR3 runs 15 residues. Here the CDR3 reads CASSLYGDNYNEQFF. DNA of the CDR3: TGTGCCAGCAGCCTCTACGGGGACAATTACAATGAGCAGTTCTTC.

The J gene is TRBJ2-5, the V gene TRBV7-8; the match to TRBD2 covers 10 bases. V shed 6 bases and J 4 bases; nucleotides not matched to a gene: 11. CDR1 is SGHVS and CDR2 is FQNEAQ in the germline V gene. The CDR3 covers 16 residues. The CDR3 coding sequence is TGTGCCAGCAGACCCTTCACTAGCGGGGTGGGAGAGACCCAGTACTTC. Its translation: CASRPFTSGVGETQYF.

The chain is built from TRBV19 and TRBJ2-3, with a tentative D call TRBD1 (5 bases). Germline V gene lookup returns CDR1 LNHDA and CDR2 SQIVND (reference sequence). The V gene lost 4 bases and the J gene lost 4 bases, with 18 bases spanning the gap. CDR3 length: 16 amino acids. The CDR3 DNA is TGTGCCAGTAGTACCTCCTCGACTCCCAGGGCAGATACGCAGTATTTT. Amino acid sequence: CASSTSSTPRADTQYF. Variable domain in full (rest from reference TRBV19 and TRBJ2-3): DGGITQSPKYLFRKEGQNVTLSCEQNLNHDAMYWYRQDPGQGLRLIYYSQIVNDFQKGDIAEGYSVSREKKESFPLTVTSAQKNPTAFYLCASSTSSTPRADTQYFGPGTRLTVL.

The rearrangement joins TRBV6-6 to TRBJ2-2, with D hard to call. This CDR3 region has 15 residues. The V end was cut by 3 bases, the J end by 2 bases, with 10 bases between. CDR1 MNHNY and CDR2 SVGAGI come from the germline V gene (reference sequence). Here the CDR3 DNA reads TGTGCCAGCAGTTATGTCGTCAGTAACACCGGGGAGCTGTTTTTT. Translating gives CASSYVVSNTGELFF.

The V and J genes are TRBV5-1 and TRBJ2-5; 10 bases map to TRBD2. V shed 4 bases, J shed 5 bases, and the junction held 8 bases outside the gene matches. Germline V gene sequence: CDR1 SGHRS, CDR2 YFSETQ. CDR3 length: 15 residues. DNA for the CDR3: TGCGCCAGCAGCGACGTAGCGGGGGGAGGTGAGACCCAGTACTTC. Translation gives CASSDVAGGGETQYF.

V and J are TRBV5-1 and TRBJ2-5; D possibly corresponds to TRBD1 (6 bases). V was cut by 4 bases and J by 1 base, with 14 bases left in between. Germline-derived CDR1 and CDR2 are SGHRS and YFSETQ. This CDR3 has 15 amino acids. In DNA form, the CDR3 reads TGCGCCAGCAGCCACACTCCGGACAGCCAAGAGACCCAGTACTTC. This encodes CASSHTPDSQETQYF.

V and J are TRBV5-1 and TRBJ1-6; D gene unclear. The V gene lost 8 bases and the J gene lost 7 bases, with 13 bases spanning the gap. The CDR3 has 13 residues. Looked up from germline, CDR1 is SGHRS and CDR2 is YFSETQ. CDR3 in amino acids: CASHMAGNSPLHF. The CDR3 nucleotides read TGCGCCAGTCATATGGCGGGAAATTCACCCCTCCACTTT.

The chain employs TRBV18 and TRBJ2-5, with TRBD2 matching over 7 bases. The germline V gene encodes CDR1 KGHSH and CDR2 LQKENI. Unmatched junction bases numbered 3, after V lost 4 bases and J lost 1 base. The CDR3 runs to 14 residues. The CDR3 DNA is TGTGCCAGCTCACTGAGCGGGGCCCAAGAGACCCAGTACTTC. It codes for CASSLSGAQETQYF.

This chain joins TRBV5-1 and TRBJ1-1; 9 positions agree with TRBD1. The ends lost 0 bases at V and 3 bases at J; junction bases unmatched: 6. Germline V gene lookup returns CDR1 SGHRS and CDR2 YFSETQ. This CDR3 has 16 residues. In DNA, the CDR3 is TGCGCCAGCAGCTTGGGGACAGGGGCAGGGTACACTGAAGCTTTCTTT. This gives the protein CASSLGTGAGYTEAFF.

V is TRBV6-1 and J is TRBJ1-3; TRBD1 matches at 7 bases. Germline V gene lookup returns CDR1 MNHNS and CDR2 SASEGT. The CDR3 has 17 amino acids. Trimming at V came to 0 bases and at J to 0 bases, leaving 5 bases not matched to a gene. The CDR3, as DNA: TGTGCCAGCAGTGAAGCGTGGGGACAGAGCTCTGGAAACACCATATATTTT. This encodes CASSEAWGQSSGNTIYF.

The chain is built from TRBV7-9 and TRBJ1-2; 9 bases align to TRBD1. The trim removed 5 bases at V and 8 bases at J, leaving 6 bases unmatched. This CDR3 is built from 13 residues. Germline V gene sequence: CDR1 SEHNR, CDR2 FQNEAQ (reference sequence). In DNA, the CDR3 is TGTGCCAGCAGCCGCGGACAGGGGCAGGGCTACACCTTC. This translates into CASSRGQGQGYTF.

The V and J genes are TRBV5-4 and TRBJ2-5; 14 bases are shared with TRBD2. This CDR3 comprises 19 residues. Germline CDR1 reads SGHNT; CDR2 reads YYREEE (reference sequence). J gave up 5 bases and V 4 bases, and 16 bases lay outside the gene matches. CDR3 sequence reads: CASSPLTTSGGDVGETQYF. The CDR3 DNA reads as TGTGCCAGCAGCCCGCTGACGACTAGCGGGGGGGATGTCGGGGAGACCCAGTACTTC.

V gene TRBV7-6 combines with J gene TRBJ2-4; the D gene is possibly TRBD1 (7 bases). This CDR3 spans 17 amino acids. Germline-derived CDR1 and CDR2 are SGHVS and FNYEAQ. V gave up 5 bases and J gave up 1 base, with 18 bases separating them. This CDR3 reads CASSPSGGQGAKNIQYF. In DNA, the CDR3 is TGTGCCAGCAGCCCATCAGGGGGGCAGGGGGCCAAAAACATTCAGTACTTC.

This clone was detected only a few times. V is TRBV14 and J is TRBJ2-5; D uncertain. Germline V lookup: CDR1 SGHDN, CDR2 FVKESK. Between the trimmed V and J ends, which lost 1 base and 5 bases, there was a span of 5 bases. This CDR3 contains 12 residues. In DNA form, the CDR3 reads TGTGCCAGCAGCCAAGTTTCGGAGACCCAGTACTTC. This sequence encodes CASSQVSETQYF.

The gene calls are TRBV5-4 and TRBJ2-1; 8 nucleotides line up with TRBD2. The germline CDR1 and CDR2 sequences are SGHNT and YYREEE (reference sequence). CDR3 length: 16 amino acids. Unmatched junction bases numbered 6, after V lost 0 bases and J lost 4 bases. Written as DNA, the CDR3 is TGTGCCAGCAGCTTGGGGACAGCGGGGGCTTACAATGAGCAGTTCTTC. It translates to CASSLGTAGAYNEQFF.

The J gene is TRBJ1-1, the V gene TRBV6-6, with unresolved D. The germline CDR1 and CDR2 sequences are MNHNY and SVGAGI (reference sequence). The CDR3 is made up of 12 amino acids. Deletions cut 8 bases from V and 1 base from J, with 8 bases between. The CDR3: CASGQSNTEAFF. The DNA of the CDR3 is TGTGCCAGCGGGCAGTCGAACACTGAAGCTTTCTTT.

This rearrangement joins TRBV21-1 to TRBJ2-7; the D call in the table, TRBD2, was not verified against the DNA. TRBV21-1 is a pseudogene locus. This CDR3 region has 13 residues. CDR3 sequence reads: CASTEGGTYEQYF. In DNA, the CDR3 is TGTGCCAGCACCGAGGGCGGTACCTACGAGCAGTACTTC.